The T cell receptor (beta chain) under discussion was sequenced for a study of OX40 agonist ivuxolimab in advanced cancers. The method was immunoSEQ multiplex PCR; TCRdb's version includes in-frame clones alone and lacks a portion of them. The repertoire has around 86,000 clones, approximately 84% of them found once; the top ten carry 2.5% to 3%. The study's findings and limits: Expanded clones belonging to CD8+ T cells outnumbered, on average, those of CD4+.

The V end lost 3 bases, the J end lost 5 bases, and 14 bases lay between the germline ends. Germline V gene lookup returns CDR1 KGHSH and CDR2 LQKENI. The CDR3 is 14 amino acids. With respect to this clone: Its antigen is unknown.

Autoimmune disease history or systemic immunosuppression was exclusionary. The TCR was taken from an adult with an advanced solid tumor such as melanoma, head and neck, liver or kidney cancer. The rearrangement uses TRBV18 and TRBJ2-7; weak D call: TRBD1 (6 bases). The sequencing used CD4+ or CD8+ T cells sorted from blood, collected in a trial of the OX40 agonist ivuxolimab. In DNA, the CDR3 is TGTGCCAGCTCACCCCAGGACAGTGGAGACGAGCAGTACTTC. As protein: CASSPQDSGDEQYF.